The rows below give T cell receptor beta chains drawn from one sample of a study of T cells in Graves' hyperthyroidism and ophthalmopathy. TCRdb re-derived calls from the multiplex PCR reads in MiXCR, one entry per CDR3 protein. The table shows 300,000 to 350,000 distinct CDR3 sequences, with roughly 18% occurring only once. Sequenced: blood. Source of these receptors: a woman in her forties with Graves' ophthalmopathy. CDR3s include the opening cysteine and the closing phenylalanine or tryptophan. Fields, in order: D gene, J gene, clone size, V gene, CDR3 protein, CDR3 DNA. The D gene is left open where the match is weak. The size field is filled for only some rows; it gives once, few, many or a size class.

D: .; J: TRBJ1-5; size: many; V: TRBV12-3/TRBV12-4; CDR3: CASRGSGSHQPQHF; DNA: TGTGCCAGCAGAGGATCAGGTTCCCATCAGCCCCAGCATTTT
D: TRBD1; J: TRBJ1-3; size: many; V: TRBV28; CDR3: CASSLGDRKDTIYF; DNA: TGTGCCAGCAGTTTAGGGGACAGGAAGGACACCATATATTTT
D: TRBD2; J: TRBJ2-7; size: many; V: TRBV6-5; CDR3: CASSRRLAGVYEQYF; DNA: TGTGCCAGCAGTCGTCGACTAGCGGGAGTCTACGAGCAGTACTTC
D: .; J: TRBJ1-1; size: .; V: TRBV11-2; CDR3: CASSSLGGAFGGTEAFF; DNA: TGTGCCAGCAGCTCCCTAGGAGGCGCCTTCGGAGGCACTGAAGCTTTCTTT
D: TRBD1; J: TRBJ1-3; size: many; V: TRBV10-3; CDR3: CAISEESQGAGNTIYF; DNA: TGTGCCATCAGTGAGGAATCACAGGGGGCTGGAAACACCATATATTTT
D: TRBD1; J: TRBJ1-2; size: .; V: TRBV28; CDR3: CASNRDSQNYGYTF; DNA: TGTGCCAGCAACCGGGACAGCCAAAACTATGGCTACACCTTC
D: .; J: TRBJ1-2; size: many; V: TRBV3-1; CDR3: CASSQEERGLSYGYTF; DNA: TGTGCCAGCAGCCAAGAGGAGCGGGGGCTATCCTATGGCTACACCTTC
D: TRBD2; J: TRBJ2-2; size: many; V: TRBV7-2; CDR3: CASSYGLAGGPDSTGELFF; DNA: TGTGCCAGCAGCTATGGACTAGCGGGAGGGCCCGATTCGACCGGGGAGCTGTTTTTT
D: .; J: TRBJ1-1; size: many; V: TRBV25-1; CDR3: CASRSSTKNTEAFF; DNA: TGTGCCAGCAGGTCCTCGACCAAGAACACTGAAGCTTTCTTT
D: .; J: TRBJ2-2; size: .; V: TRBV5-4; CDR3: CASSFTKTGELFF; DNA: TGTGCCAGCAGCTTTACTAAAACCGGGGAGCTGTTTTTT
D: TRBD1; J: TRBJ1-5; size: .; V: TRBV24-1; CDR3: CATSASTGWSQPF; DNA: TGTGCCACCAGTGCTTCGACAGGGTGGTCTCAGCCTTTT
D: .; J: TRBJ1-1; size: many; V: TRBV2; CDR3: CASSPRQPLEAFF; DNA: TGTGCCAGCAGTCCCCGACAGCCCCTCGAAGCTTTCTTT
D: TRBD1; J: TRBJ1-5; size: .; V: TRBV28; CDR3: CASSTGTGQLWSNQPQHF; DNA: TGTGCCAGCAGTACCGGGACAGGGCAGCTTTGGAGCAATCAGCCCCAGCATTTT
D: .; J: TRBJ2-4; size: many; V: TRBV6-1; CDR3: CASTEGGGVNIQYF; DNA: TGTGCCAGCACCGAAGGGGGTGGGGTGAACATTCAGTACTTC
D: .; J: TRBJ2-2; size: few; V: TRBV3-1; CDR3: CASAVGELNTGELFF; DNA: TGTGCCAGCGCCGTTGGAGAGCTTAACACCGGGGAGCTGTTTTTT
D: TRBD2; J: TRBJ2-2; size: many; V: TRBV5-1; CDR3: CASSLTSGTPGELFF; DNA: TGCGCCAGCAGCTTGACTAGCGGGACCCCGGGGGAGCTGTTTTTT
D: TRBD2; J: TRBJ2-1; size: few; V: TRBV9; CDR3: CASSTGTNPYNEQFF; DNA: TGTGCCAGCAGCACCGGGACTAATCCCTACAATGAGCAGTTCTTC
D: .; J: TRBJ2-3; size: .; V: TRBV2; CDR3: CASGKEDFTDTQYF; DNA: TGTGCCAGCGGAAAGGAGGACTTCACAGATACGCAGTATTTT
D: TRBD2; J: TRBJ2-7; size: .; V: TRBV6-4; CDR3: CASSDLPGTSGAAYEQYF; DNA: TGTGCCAGCAGTGACCTGCCCGGGACTAGCGGGGCCGCCTACGAGCAGTACTTC
D: TRBD1; J: TRBJ1-2; size: .; V: TRBV6-5; CDR3: CASSYSLYRGKYGYTF; DNA: TGTGCCAGCAGTTACTCTCTTTACAGGGGGAAATATGGCTACACCTTC
D: TRBD2; J: TRBJ2-5; size: .; V: TRBV2; CDR3: CASERGLAGVETQYF; DNA: TGTGCCAGCGAGAGGGGACTAGCGGGAGTAGAGACCCAGTACTTC
D: TRBD2; J: TRBJ2-5; size: many; V: TRBV12-3/TRBV12-4; CDR3: CASSLYLSTSGSGETQYF; DNA: TGTGCCAGCAGTTTATACCTTTCGACTAGCGGGAGCGGTGAGACCCAGTACTTC
D: .; J: TRBJ1-1; size: many; V: TRBV30; CDR3: CAWSLTEAFF; DNA: TGTGCCTGGAGTTTGACTGAAGCTTTCTTT
D: .; J: TRBJ1-3; size: many; V: TRBV30; CDR3: CALPDSGNTIYF; DNA: TGTGCCTTGCCGGACTCTGGAAACACCATATATTTT
D: .; J: TRBJ1-1; size: .; V: TRBV12-3/TRBV12-4; CDR3: CASPRGRGNTEAFF; DNA: TGTGCCAGCCCGAGGGGCAGGGGGAACACTGAAGCTTTCTTT
D: .; J: TRBJ1-2; size: once; V: TRBV6-2/TRBV6-3; CDR3: CASSYSKTPLGDYGYTF; DNA: TGTGCCAGCAGTTACTCGAAAACGCCGCTTGGCGACTATGGCTACACCTTC
D: TRBD2; J: TRBJ2-7; size: many; V: TRBV7-9; CDR3: CASSSSGLRGEQYF; DNA: TGTGCCAGCAGCTCTAGCGGCCTGAGGGGCGAGCAGTACTTC
D: .; J: TRBJ2-7; size: many; V: TRBV28; CDR3: CASSPMDPGENEQYF; DNA: TGTGCCAGCAGTCCCATGGATCCAGGGGAGAACGAGCAGTACTTC
D: .; J: TRBJ2-2; size: .; V: TRBV6-5; CDR3: CASSYSSRWTGELFF; DNA: TGTGCCAGCAGTTACTCGAGTCGTTGGACCGGGGAGCTGTTTTTT
D: TRBD1; J: TRBJ2-2; size: many; V: TRBV6-5; CDR3: CASSSGEGAPGELFF; DNA: TGTGCCAGCAGTTCCGGAGAGGGGGCGCCCGGGGAGCTGTTTTTT
D: .; J: TRBJ1-5; size: many; V: TRBV28; CDR3: CASRDPSRGNQPQHF; DNA: TGTGCCAGCAGGGACCCCAGTCGGGGCAATCAGCCCCAGCATTTT
D: TRBD1; J: TRBJ2-3; size: once; V: TRBV12-3/TRBV12-4; CDR3: CASSYPGQGSDTQYF; DNA: TGTGCCAGCAGCTATCCGGGACAGGGTTCAGATACGCAGTATTTT
D: TRBD1; J: TRBJ1-1; size: .; V: TRBV7-2; CDR3: CASSLMGQLGTEAFF; DNA: TGTGCCAGCAGCTTAATGGGACAGCTGGGTACTGAAGCTTTCTTT
D: .; J: TRBJ1-5; size: many; V: TRBV20-1; CDR3: CSARFSASGAQPQHF; DNA: TGCAGTGCTAGGTTTTCTGCGTCCGGCGCTCAGCCCCAGCATTTT
D: TRBD2; J: TRBJ2-7; size: many; V: TRBV20-1; CDR3: CSAELARNSYEQYF; DNA: TGCAGTGCTGAACTAGCGCGAAATTCCTACGAGCAGTACTTC
D: .; J: TRBJ2-3; size: .; V: TRBV6-1; CDR3: CASSEWGEKYF; DNA: TGTGCCAGCAGTGAATGGGGGGAGAAGTATTTT
D: .; J: TRBJ2-7; size: many; V: TRBV5-1; CDR3: CASSLIPGEQYF; DNA: TGCGCCAGCAGCTTAATACCGGGGGAGCAGTACTTC
D: TRBD1; J: TRBJ2-4; size: many; V: TRBV20-1; CDR3: CSARAGTGLNIQYF; DNA: TGCAGTGCTAGAGCCGGGACAGGGCTAAACATTCAGTACTTC
D: .; J: TRBJ1-6; size: .; V: TRBV27; CDR3: CASRLQSSYNSPLHF; DNA: TGTGCCAGCAGGCTACAGAGCTCCTATAATTCACCCCTCCACTTT
D: TRBD1; J: TRBJ1-2; size: many; V: TRBV6-2/TRBV6-3; CDR3: CASSYRDRGRKANYGYTF; DNA: TGTGCCAGCAGCTACCGGGACAGGGGGCGAAAAGCTAACTATGGCTACACCTTC
D: .; J: TRBJ1-1; size: many; V: TRBV6-1; CDR3: CASSEAAYTEAFF; DNA: TGTGCCAGCAGTGAAGCGGCGTACACTGAAGCTTTCTTT
D: TRBD1; J: TRBJ2-7; size: many; V: TRBV30; CDR3: CAWRGQASYEQYF; DNA: TGTGCCTGGAGAGGACAGGCCTCCTACGAGCAGTACTTC
D: TRBD1; J: TRBJ1-5; size: .; V: TRBV4-2; CDR3: CASSQGQGEIQPQHF; DNA: TGTGCCAGCAGCCAAGGACAGGGCGAAATTCAGCCCCAGCATTTT
D: TRBD1; J: TRBJ2-7; size: many; V: TRBV20-1; CDR3: CSASPRGPPYEQYF; DNA: TGCAGTGCTAGCCCCAGGGGGCCACCCTACGAGCAGTACTTC
D: TRBD1; J: TRBJ2-5; size: once; V: TRBV11-2; CDR3: CASRKTGWRETQYF; DNA: TGTGCCAGCAGAAAGACAGGGTGGCGAGAGACCCAGTACTTC
D: TRBD1; J: TRBJ1-2; size: .; V: TRBV6-1; CDR3: CASSVGTGGTGYGYTF; DNA: TGTGCCAGCAGTGTGGGGACAGGGGGCACGGGATATGGCTACACCTTC
D: .; J: TRBJ2-7; size: many; V: TRBV20-1; CDR3: CSARDLSDGLGGQYF; DNA: TGCAGTGCTAGAGATTTGTCGGACGGGCTAGGAGGTCAGTACTTC
D: .; J: TRBJ2-5; size: many; V: TRBV2; CDR3: CASSELEETQYF; DNA: TGTGCCAGCAGTGAATTAGAAGAGACCCAGTACTTC
D: .; J: TRBJ1-2; size: once; V: TRBV11-3; CDR3: CASRNGYGYTF; DNA: TGTGCCAGCAGAAACGGCTATGGCTACACCTTC
D: TRBD2; J: TRBJ2-7; size: many; V: TRBV28; CDR3: CASTEREHYEQYF; DNA: TGTGCCAGCACGGAGCGGGAGCACTACGAGCAGTACTTC
D: TRBD1; J: TRBJ2-7; size: many; V: TRBV6-1; CDR3: CASSIRQGAVYEQYF; DNA: TGTGCCAGCAGTATCCGACAGGGGGCGGTCTACGAGCAGTACTTC
D: TRBD1; J: TRBJ1-1; size: many; V: TRBV20-1; CDR3: CSAPTGGLSTEAFF; DNA: TGCAGTGCCCCGACAGGGGGCTTAAGCACTGAAGCTTTCTTT
D: TRBD1; J: TRBJ2-2; size: many; V: TRBV11-2; CDR3: CASSFEGAGNTGELFF; DNA: TGTGCCAGCAGCTTTGAGGGGGCCGGGAACACCGGGGAGCTGTTTTTT
D: .; J: TRBJ1-5; size: many; V: TRBV6-1; CDR3: CASSAGFSNQPQHF; DNA: TGTGCCAGCAGTGCAGGCTTTAGCAATCAGCCCCAGCATTTT